The clone carrying this T cell receptor beta chain was seen repeatedly, ten times or more. Trimming left V 2 bases short and J 2 bases short, with 14 bases between. The CDR3 runs to 16 residues. Germline V gene data show CDR1 as SGHTA and CDR2 as FQGNSA. RNA transcripts were the template for amplifying TCR beta CDR3 regions. In the first-round RT-PCR of the TCR CDR3, the HTBI primer set was used. TCRdb re-called the multiplex PCR reads through MiXCR, storing one row per CDR3 protein. This sample has about 360,000 distinct CDR3 sequences, with over 10% found just once. The data stem from a study of T cells in Graves' hyperthyroidism and ophthalmopathy.

The source is a woman aged 18-29 years with Graves' hyperthyroidism. J is TRBJ2-3 and V is TRBV7-2; D remains unclear. Input material: blood. The CDR3 region has the DNA TGTGCCAGCAGCTTATCTGCGGCCGCGACCACAGATACGCAGTATTTT. Protein: CASSLSAAATTDTQYF.